This is a list of T cell receptor beta chains from one sample in a study of blood T cell repertoires in COVID-19. Sequenced by immunoSEQ multiplex PCR; TCRdb stores in-frame clones only, minus some. The table has around 250,000 clones, 80% to 90% seen once; the top ten hold approximately 6.2%. The sample taken for sequencing was peripheral blood. The receptors here all came from a man between 60 and 75 years old with acute or convalescent COVID-19. Each CDR3 is given with its conserved first and last residue. The D gene is left open where the match is weak. Only some rows state a clone size, as once, few, many or a class for expanded clones.

clone size	D gene	J gene	V gene	CDR3 protein	CDR3 DNA
.	TRBD2	TRBJ2-1	TRBV19	CASSRGLAGVEQFF	TGTGCCAGTAGCCGAGGACTAGCGGGAGTTGAGCAGTTCTTC
.	TRBD2	TRBJ2-5	TRBV10-3	CATYGVAGGTQETQYF	TGTGCCACCTACGGGGTAGCGGGAGGAACCCAAGAGACCCAGTACTTC
few	.	TRBJ1-2	TRBV28	CASRPSGVNYGYTF	TGTGCCAGCAGACCCTCAGGGGTTAACTATGGCTACACCTTC
.	TRBD1	TRBJ2-2	TRBV24-1	CATSDDRESTGELFF	TGTGCCACCAGTGATGACAGGGAAAGCACCGGGGAGCTGTTTTTT
once	TRBD2	TRBJ2-1	TRBV9	CASSVESGRAYNEQFF	TGTGCCAGCAGCGTAGAGAGCGGGAGGGCCTACAATGAGCAGTTCTTC
.	.	TRBJ2-1	TRBV5-1	CASSPQGIEDNEQFF	TGCGCCAGCAGCCCCCAGGGGATTGAGGACAATGAGCAGTTCTTC
.	.	TRBJ1-2	TRBV16	CASSQGPYGYTF	TGTGCCAGCAGCCAAGGGCCTTATGGCTACACCTTC
.	TRBD2	TRBJ2-7	TRBV10-3	CAISESGSGRARGEQYF	TGTGCCATCAGTGAGAGCGGTAGCGGGAGGGCCCGGGGCGAGCAGTACTTC
.	TRBD2	TRBJ2-2	TRBV29-1	CSVYSGSLGTGELFF	TGCAGCGTTTATAGCGGGAGTTTGGGCACCGGGGAGCTGTTTTTT
.	.	TRBJ1-5	TRBV18	CASSEDRNQPQHF	TGTGCCAGCTCAGAGGATCGCAATCAGCCCCAGCATTTT
.	.	TRBJ2-1	TRBV30	CAWSARLSDYSYNEQFF	TGTGCCTGGAGTGCTCGGCTGAGCGACTACTCCTACAATGAGCAGTTCTTC
.	.	TRBJ2-1	TRBV11-2	CASSPRGLEQFF	TGTGCCAGCAGCCCCCGGGGGTTGGAGCAGTTCTTC
once	TRBD1	TRBJ2-3	TRBV7-3	CASSYSGTGADTQYF	TGTGCCAGCAGCTACTCCGGGACAGGGGCAGATACGCAGTATTTT
.	TRBD1	TRBJ1-4	TRBV5-1	CASSPRRDRGEKLFF	TGCGCCAGCAGCCCGCGTCGGGACAGGGGTGAAAAACTGTTTTTT
.	TRBD2	TRBJ2-5	TRBV5-5	CASSTQLAGDQETQYF	TGTGCCAGCAGCACCCAGTTGGCGGGGGACCAAGAGACCCAGTACTTC
.	.	TRBJ2-7	TRBV7-9	CASSIVSYEQYF	TGTGCCAGCAGCATCGTCTCCTACGAGCAGTACTTC
.	TRBD1	TRBJ2-3	TRBV7-9	CASSSLQGATDTQYF	TGTGCCAGCAGCTCCTTGCAGGGGGCCACAGATACGCAGTATTTT
.	.	TRBJ2-7	TRBV11-3	CASTDPKTGKKHEQYF	TGTGCCAGCACCGATCCAAAAACAGGGAAGAAACACGAGCAGTACTTC
.	.	TRBJ1-5	TRBV12-3/TRBV12-4	CASRTGAHEPQHF	TGTGCCAGCCGAACCGGTGCTCATGAGCCCCAGCATTTT
once	TRBD1	TRBJ1-4	TRBV6-6	CASSPTGGSEPNEKLFF	TGTGCCAGCAGTCCTACAGGGGGGTCAGAGCCTAATGAAAAACTGTTTTTT
.	.	TRBJ1-5	TRBV21-1	CARKRQNYIKGNQPQHF	TGTGCCAGAAAACGACAGAACTATATTAAGGGCAATCAGCCCCAGCATTTT
.	TRBD1	TRBJ1-5	TRBV24-1	CATSDVGTASNQPQHF	TGTGCCACCAGTGATGTCGGGACAGCAAGCAATCAGCCCCAGCATTTT
once	.	TRBJ1-2	TRBV6-2/TRBV6-3	CASSNRFYGYTF	TGTGCCAGCAGTAACAGATTTTATGGCTACACCTTC
few	.	TRBJ1-1	TRBV23-1	CASSQTRGEGKGNTEAFF	TGCGCCAGCAGTCAAACCAGGGGAGAGGGAAAAGGGAACACTGAAGCTTTCTTT
.	TRBD2	TRBJ2-2	TRBV6-5	CASSLTSGVTGELFF	TGTGCCAGCAGCTTGACTAGCGGGGTCACCGGGGAGCTGTTTTTT
.	.	TRBJ1-1	TRBV9	CASSVDVGDLTEAFF	TGTGCCAGCAGCGTAGATGTAGGGGATTTGACTGAAGCTTTCTTT
.	.	TRBJ1-4	TRBV6-1	CASSEKPETGWGEKLFF	TGTGCCAGCAGTGAGAAGCCTGAAACAGGGTGGGGGGAAAAACTGTTTTTT
.	.	TRBJ2-2	TRBV28	CASSNRDRKRLARLLNTGELFF	TGTGCCAGCAGCAACCGGGACAGGAAGCGACTAGCCCGATTACTAAACACCGGGGAGCTGTTTTTT
.	.	TRBJ2-2	TRBV24-1	CATSDRGRKLFF	TGTGCCACCAGTGACAGGGGCCGCAAGCTGTTTTTT
.	TRBD1	TRBJ2-5	TRBV7-2	CASSLGTGGTETQYF	TGTGCCAGCAGCCTAGGGACAGGGGGCACGGAGACCCAGTACTTC
.	TRBD2	TRBJ2-1	TRBV12-5	CASGFRLAGAVDEQFF	TGTGCTAGTGGTTTCAGACTAGCGGGAGCGGTTGATGAGCAGTTCTTC
.	TRBD1	TRBJ2-5	TRBV29-1	CSVVPGQGRLETQYF	TGCAGCGTTGTTCCGGGACAGGGAAGGTTGGAGACCCAGTACTTC
.	TRBD1	TRBJ2-7	TRBV20-1	CSASVGQQFYEQYF	TGCAGTGCTAGTGTGGGACAGCAGTTCTACGAGCAGTACTTC
.	TRBD1	TRBJ1-6	TRBV19	CASSLTGGSPLHF	TGTGCCAGTAGTCTGACAGGGGGCTCACCCCTCCACTTT
.	TRBD2	TRBJ2-7	TRBV10-1	CASSEAGTSGRVRTYEQYF	TGCGCCAGCAGTGAGGCGGGGACTAGCGGGAGGGTACGGACCTACGAGCAGTACTTC
.	.	TRBJ2-7	TRBV5-6	CASSVWWGNYEQYF	TGTGCCAGCAGCGTATGGTGGGGCAACTACGAGCAGTACTTC
.	TRBD1	TRBJ1-6	TRBV5-1	CASSNNGQGNNSPLHF	TGCGCCAGCAGCAACAACGGACAGGGCAATAATTCACCCCTCCACTTT
.	TRBD2	TRBJ2-5	TRBV7-6	CASSPWTSGRGGQETQYF	TGTGCCAGCAGCCCCTGGACTAGCGGGAGAGGTGGGCAAGAGACCCAGTACTTC
once	TRBD2	TRBJ2-1	TRBV11-1	CASSPRPGGLGGFF	TGTGCCAGCAGCCCCCGCCCGGGGGGACTAGGAGGGTTCTTC
.	TRBD1	TRBJ1-4	TRBV5-5	CASSLVGQGEKLFF	TGTGCCAGCAGCTTAGTGGGACAGGGGGAAAAACTGTTTTTT
.	TRBD1	TRBJ2-7	TRBV27	CASSPQRQGANEQYF	TGTGCCAGCAGTCCCCAGCGACAGGGGGCGAACGAGCAGTACTTC
.	TRBD1	TRBJ1-2	TRBV24-1	CATSSRGQDGYTF	TGTGCCACCAGCTCCAGGGGGCAGGATGGCTACACCTTC
.	.	TRBJ2-6	TRBV28	CASSPAQGLANVLTF	TGTGCCAGCAGCCCAGCACAGGGTTTGGCCAACGTCCTGACTTTC
once	.	TRBJ2-1	TRBV19	CASSIRSGLTHEQFF	TGTGCCAGTAGTATCCGGAGCGGTCTCACCCATGAGCAGTTCTTC